This paragraph reports one T cell receptor beta chain. The antigen remains unidentified. This sample was taken from a study of identical twins. Findings of the study overall: Potential partial confounding of zero-insertion analyses by invariant MAIT and iNKT cells was noted.

Every donor was a healthy Caucasian. Unique molecular identifiers were present on cDNA, and template switching added a universal primer site. One entry per CDR3 protein results from TCRdb running MiXCR on the 5' RACE reads. The sample holds about 900,000 distinct CDR3 sequences; roughly 12% are singletons and the top ten take roughly 1.6%. Trimming removed 9 bases from V and 4 bases from J, with 18 bases in between. CDR1 is KGHDR and CDR2 is SFDVKD in the germline V gene. The CDR3 totals 15 residues. These data also formed part of another study, on yellow fever vaccine responses in identical twins.

Sequencing input: PBMCs. The chain recombines TRBV24-1 with TRBJ2-4; D may correspond to TRBD1 or TRBD2 (5 bases each). The clonotype comes from a woman aged 18-29 years in good health. This CDR3 is CATGPDRDLKNIQYF. CDR3 nucleotides: TGTGCCACCGGGCCCGACCGGGACCTTAAAAACATTCAGTACTTC.